A selection of T cell receptor beta chains follows, all from one sample in a study of T cell responses to AZD1222 COVID-19 vaccine. The protocol was immunoSEQ multiplex PCR, while the TCRdb copy is restricted to in-frame clones and leaves out a portion. Altogether 96,000 or so clones are present, about 89% being singletons, with the ten largest covering about 1.5%. This specimen consisted of peripheral blood, obtained on day 0 of AZD1222 vaccination. These receptors came from an adult in good health. Each CDR3 is given with its conserved first and last residue. A D gene is named only where the DNA matches it firmly. Clone size, where shown, is once, few, many, or a class for clones that have expanded.

cdr3_nt | cdr3_aa | v_call | d_call | j_call | clone_size
TGTGCCAGCAGCCAACAGGCGGGGCAAGAGACCCAGTACTTC | CASSQQAGQETQYF | TRBV3-1/TRBV3-2 | . | TRBJ2-5 | .
TGTGCCAGTAGTATCCAGCGGGGGGCGGGCAATGAGCAGTTCTTC | CASSIQRGAGNEQFF | TRBV19 | TRBD2 | TRBJ2-1 | .
TGTGCCAGCAGCCAAGTTAGTGGAGGGGCGGAAGCTTTCTTT | CASSQVSGGAEAFF | TRBV3-1/TRBV3-2 | . | TRBJ1-1 | once
TGTGCCAGCAGTAACAGCGACTCCTATAATTCACCCCTCCACTTT | CASSNSDSYNSPLHF | TRBV2 | . | TRBJ1-6 | .
TGTGCCAGTAGTATAGTTCCCGGGACAGGTGCTTACGAGCAGTACTTC | CASSIVPGTGAYEQYF | TRBV19 | TRBD1 | TRBJ2-7 | .
TGTGCAAGTCGCCCCAAGCCCAATCAGCCCCAGCATTTT | CASRPKPNQPQHF | TRBV12-2 | . | TRBJ1-5 | .
TGTGCCAGCTCACCTTCTGGGGGCGAGGGAGCGGGAACCTTC | CASSPSGGEGAGTF | TRBV18 | . | TRBJ1-2 | once
TGTGCCAGCAGTTACTCAGGGGGCTATGGCTACACCTTC | CASSYSGGYGYTF | TRBV6-2/TRBV6-3 | . | TRBJ1-2 | once
TGTGCCAGCAGTTTAGTGGGTGCCCAGGGGCCCTATGGCTACACCTTC | CASSLVGAQGPYGYTF | TRBV28 | . | TRBJ1-2 | .
TGTGCCAGCAGAGCGGTAACGGGGGCCGCCTACGAGCAGTACTTC | CASRAVTGAAYEQYF | TRBV6-5 | . | TRBJ2-7 | .
TGTGCCACCAGTAGGGACAGTTTATCTGGAAACACCATATATTTT | CATSRDSLSGNTIYF | TRBV15 | TRBD1 | TRBJ1-3 | .
TGTGCCAGCAGCACTTCCTATAATTCACCCCTCCACTTT | CASSTSYNSPLHF | TRBV12-3/TRBV12-4 | . | TRBJ1-6 | .
TGCGCCAGCAGCCAGGGAGAGGACAGACCCTACGAGCAGTACTTC | CASSQGEDRPYEQYF | TRBV4-1 | . | TRBJ2-7 | .
TGCGCCAGCAGTCAAGAAGAACAGGGGGCTGGTGGCTACACCTTC | CASSQEEQGAGGYTF | TRBV23-1 | TRBD1 | TRBJ1-2 | .
TGTGCCAGCAGCCAAAACAACAGGGGGAGGGACATTCAGTACTTC | CASSQNNRGRDIQYF | TRBV5-4 | . | TRBJ2-4 | .
TGTGCCAGCAGCAACTATCCTGGGAGGGAGCTGTTTTTT | CASSNYPGRELFF | TRBV7-3 | . | TRBJ2-2 | .
TGTGCCAGCAGGAACGTAGGGGGGGGCACTGAAGCTTTCTTT | CASRNVGGGTEAFF | TRBV27 | . | TRBJ1-1 | .
TGTGCCAGCAGCGACATATTGGACCTCAGGGGTAAGACTGAAGCTTTCTTT | CASSDILDLRGKTEAFF | TRBV2 | . | TRBJ1-1 | .
TGCAGTGCAACGACAGGGGATCACACCTTC | CSATTGDHTF | TRBV20-1 | TRBD1 | TRBJ1-2 | .
TGTGCCAGCAGCCAGAGGACAGCCGAGCAGTACTTC | CASSQRTAEQYF | TRBV3-1/TRBV3-2 | . | TRBJ2-7 | .
TGTGCCAGCAGCTTGGGACAGAACAGCACACCCCTCCACTTT | CASSLGQNSTPLHF | TRBV5-6 | . | TRBJ1-6 | .
TGTGCCAGCACCCCACACTGCCGGACAGGACCTTCGCGTCAGCCCCAGCATTTT | CASTPHCRTGPSRQPQHF | TRBV21-1 | . | TRBJ1-5 | .
TGTGCCAGCAGTGTAGGAGTTCAGACAGTAACTTATGGCTACACCTTC | CASSVGVQTVTYGYTF | TRBV25-1 | . | TRBJ1-2 | .
TGTGCCAGCAGCTTAGAGCTTTTAGCCGGAAACACCATATATTTT | CASSLELLAGNTIYF | TRBV7-2 | . | TRBJ1-3 | .
TGTGCCAGTAGTATAGGTCTAGCGGGGGCCCAAGAGACCCAGTACTTC | CASSIGLAGAQETQYF | TRBV19 | TRBD2 | TRBJ2-5 | .
TGCGCCAGCAGATTAAGCTCCTACGAGCAGTACTTC | CASRLSSYEQYF | TRBV23-1 | . | TRBJ2-7 | .
TGTGCCAGCAGCCAAAGGGCAGATACGCAGTATTTT | CASSQRADTQYF | TRBV3-1/TRBV3-2 | . | TRBJ2-3 | .
TGTGCCAGCAGCCTTTCCGGAGGGGGAGGGGGTGGCTACACCTTC | CASSLSGGGGGGYTF | TRBV7-2 | . | TRBJ1-2 | .
TGTGCCAGCAGTCAGGACGGGATCTATGGCTACACCTTC | CASSQDGIYGYTF | TRBV2 | . | TRBJ1-2 | few
TGTGCCAGCAGCATTAAGGAGAACACTGAAGCTTTCTTT | CASSIKENTEAFF | TRBV12-3/TRBV12-4 | . | TRBJ1-1 | .
TGTGCCAGCAGCTTAGGTCCAGCGAACACTGAAGCTTTCTTT | CASSLGPANTEAFF | TRBV7-3 | . | TRBJ1-1 | .
TGCGCCAGCATGGGGTTTGGCTATGGCTACACCTTC | CASMGFGYGYTF | TRBV23-1 | . | TRBJ1-2 | .